This T cell receptor beta chain was observed in a study of type 1 regulatory T cells. Study information: This in vitro CD4 product, T-allo10, is enriched for Tr1 cells and alloantigen-specific.

MiXCR was run by TCRdb on the reads, yielding one entry per CDR3 protein. The sample lists some 89,000 distinct CDR3 sequences, around a third occurring once. From germline, CDR1 is DFQATT and CDR2 SNEGSKA (reference sequence). Losses at the gene ends were 5 bases for V and 4 bases for J; bases not matched to a gene: 9. The CDR3 consists of 15 residues. This clonotype was picked up one time. The clonotype originates from a human donor in good health. The rearrangement uses TRBV20-1 and TRBJ2-5; TRBD2 aligns across 11 bases. The source material was CD4+ T cells, either the whole sample or a sorted fraction (not recorded which). CDR3 region: CSAAGRLAGGETQYF. Written as DNA, the CDR3 is TGCAGTGCTGCGGGGAGGCTAGCGGGAGGAGAGACCCAGTACTTC.